The present TCR beta chain was sequenced within a study of blood T cell repertoires in COVID-19. Across the whole study: The United States, Italy and Spain provided the acute and convalescent COVID-19 samples.

The cohort comprised adults aged 18 to 89 years residing in approximately 25 US areas. All recovered Cohort 3 donors got two negative PCRs, got clearance, or saw symptom resolution. Trimming shortened V by 7 bases and J by 4 bases, and 22 bases separated the two germline ends. Germline CDR1 and CDR2: MDHEN and SYDVKM. CDR3 length: 16 residues. Profiling relied on immunoSEQ multiplex PCR, and the TCRdb table lists in-frame clones only, not all of them. The sample records 110,000 to 150,000 clones, roughly 88% being singletons. This rearrangement joins TRBV28 to TRBJ1-2; D perhaps matches TRBD1 (5 bases). Sequencing input: PBMCs or T cells enriched from blood (not recorded which). The receptor was derived from a man aged 45-65 years who had recovered from COVID-19. The DNA of the CDR3 is TGTGCCAGCAATTCCCTGACAGTCTTCGCCTCCTATGGCTACACCTTC. Protein sequence: CASNSLTVFASYGYTF.